This T cell receptor beta chain was sequenced for a study of cytomegalovirus exposure and HLA in healthy donors. Study results and caveats: Apart from CMV serostatus, no immune exposure information was available.

PCR primers comprised 60 Vbeta and 13 Jbeta primers. TCRdb's copy holds only in-frame clones and misses some; the assay was immunoSEQ multiplex PCR. The data contain roughly 180,000 clones, roughly 80% of them seen just once; the ten biggest clones take up about 2.6%. A note on this clone: The antigen is not known.

Between the trimmed V and J ends, which lost 2 bases and 3 bases, there was a span of 7 bases. The CDR3 covers 13 residues. CDR1 is KGHSH and CDR2 is LQKENI in the germline V gene. This sequence originates from a female donor in good health and CMV-seronegative. The sample was PBMCs. The V gene is TRBV18, the J gene TRBJ2-5; no firm D call. The CDR3 bases are TGTGCCAGCTCACCAGACCGGGAAGAGACCCAGTACTTC. Translation: CASSPDREETQYF.